These T cell receptor beta chains were read from a single sample in a study of T cell responses to AZD1222 COVID-19 vaccine. Assay: immunoSEQ multiplex PCR; the TCRdb copy retains only in-frame clones and omits some. The sample gives over 150,000 clones, 87% of which show up once; about 2.5% is in the top ten. This specimen was peripheral blood, taken on day 0 of AZD1222 vaccination. The receptors originated from an adult in good health. Each CDR3 is given with its conserved first and last residue. Each record gives: V gene, CDR3 length, clone size, D gene, J gene, CDR3 protein, CDR3 DNA. The D gene is left open where the match is weak. Expanded clones get a size class; other rows say once, few or many, or leave the size out.

TRBV5-6,14,.,TRBD1,TRBJ1-3,CASTSPTGGNTIYF,TGTGCCAGCACCTCCCCGACAGGGGGAAACACCATATATTTT
TRBV7-9,15,.,.,TRBJ1-2,CASSLAAGPNYGYTF,TGTGCCAGCAGCTTAGCCGCGGGACCTAACTATGGCTACACCTTC
TRBV6-5,13,.,.,TRBJ1-5,CASSYGRSQPQHF,TGTGCCAGCAGTTACGGCCGGAGTCAGCCCCAGCATTTT
TRBV27,13,.,.,TRBJ1-2,CASSPLGTLLYTF,TGTGCCAGCAGCCCCCTGGGGACACTTCTCTACACCTTC
TRBV19,14,once,TRBD1,TRBJ2-5,CASSTDRGQETQYF,TGTGCCAGTAGTACGGACAGGGGGCAAGAGACCCAGTACTTC
TRBV5-5,15,.,.,TRBJ1-6,CASSRQGHLNSPLHF,TGTGCCAGCAGCCGCCAGGGACACCTTAATTCACCCCTCCACTTT
TRBV6-5,16,.,.,TRBJ1-3,CASSYRSGGSGNTIYF,TGTGCCAGCAGTTACAGGAGCGGGGGGTCTGGAAACACCATATATTTT
TRBV9,15,.,.,TRBJ1-1,CASSHPLGGNTEAFF,TGTGCCAGCAGCCACCCTTTAGGGGGAAATACTGAAGCTTTCTTT
TRBV19,14,few,.,TRBJ1-2,CASTPGRRPYGYTF,TGTGCCAGTACCCCAGGGAGGAGGCCCTATGGCTACACCTTC
TRBV28,14,.,.,TRBJ2-7,CASRRGDLPYEQYF,TGTGCCAGCAGGCGAGGGGACTTACCCTACGAGCAGTACTTC
TRBV20-1,11,.,.,TRBJ1-1,CSARDFRAAFF,TGCAGTGCTAGAGATTTTCGGGCAGCTTTCTTT
TRBV27,16,.,TRBD2,TRBJ2-1,CASRPLAGGQYNEQFF,TGTGCCAGCCGACCGCTGGCGGGAGGGCAGTACAATGAGCAGTTCTTC
TRBV6-6,17,.,TRBD2,TRBJ2-5,CASSGSTFSGRGETQYF,TGTGCCAGCAGTGGATCGACCTTTAGCGGGAGGGGGGAGACCCAGTACTTC
TRBV18,15,.,.,TRBJ1-3,CASSPDTRGGNTIYF,TGTGCCAGCTCACCGGACACCCGAGGGGGAAACACCATATATTTT
TRBV10-3,14,.,TRBD2,TRBJ2-7,CAIRSSGGSYEQYF,TGTGCCATCAGAAGTAGCGGGGGATCCTACGAGCAGTACTTC